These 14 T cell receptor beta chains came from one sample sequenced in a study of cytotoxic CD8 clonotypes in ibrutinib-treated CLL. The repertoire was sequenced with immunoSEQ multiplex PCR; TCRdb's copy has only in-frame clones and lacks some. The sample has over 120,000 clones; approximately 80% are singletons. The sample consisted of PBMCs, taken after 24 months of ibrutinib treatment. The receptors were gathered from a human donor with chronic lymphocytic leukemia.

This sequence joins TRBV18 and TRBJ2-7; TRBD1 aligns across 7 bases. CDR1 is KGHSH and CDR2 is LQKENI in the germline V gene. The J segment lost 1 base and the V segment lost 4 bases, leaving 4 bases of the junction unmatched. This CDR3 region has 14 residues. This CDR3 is CASSLQGFSYEQYF. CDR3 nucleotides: TGTGCCAGCTCACTACAGGGGTTTTCCTACGAGCAGTACTTC.

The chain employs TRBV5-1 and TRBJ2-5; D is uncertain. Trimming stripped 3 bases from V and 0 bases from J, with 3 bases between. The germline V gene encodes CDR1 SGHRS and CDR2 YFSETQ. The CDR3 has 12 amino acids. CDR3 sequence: CASSSNQETQYF. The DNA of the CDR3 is TGCGCCAGCAGCTCAAACCAAGAGACCCAGTACTTC. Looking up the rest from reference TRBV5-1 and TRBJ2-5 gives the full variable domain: KAGVTQTPRYLIKTRGQQVTLSCSPISGHRSVSWYQQTPGQGLQFLFEYFSETQRNKGNFPGRFSGRQFSNSRSEMNVSTLELGDSALYLCASSSNQETQYFGPGTRLLVL.

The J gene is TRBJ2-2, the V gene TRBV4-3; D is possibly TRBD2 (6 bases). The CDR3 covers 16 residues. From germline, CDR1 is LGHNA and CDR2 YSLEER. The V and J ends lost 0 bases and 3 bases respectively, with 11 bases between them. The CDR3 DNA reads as TGCGCCAGCAGCCAAGACCCCGGGACTTACACCGGGGAGCTGTTTTTT. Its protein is CASSQDPGTYTGELFF.

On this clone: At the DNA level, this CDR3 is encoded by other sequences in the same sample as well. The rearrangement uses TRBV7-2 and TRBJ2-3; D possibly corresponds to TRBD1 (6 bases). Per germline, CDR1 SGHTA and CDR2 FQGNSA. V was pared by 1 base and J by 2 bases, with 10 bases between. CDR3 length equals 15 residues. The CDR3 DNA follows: TGTGCCAGCAGCTTAGGCAGGGGAGACACAGATACGCAGTATTTT. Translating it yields CASSLGRGDTDTQYF. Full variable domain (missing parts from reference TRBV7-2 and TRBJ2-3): GAGVSQSPSNKVTEKGKDVELRCDPISGHTALYWYRQSLGQGLEFLIYFQGNSAPDKSGLPSDRFSAERTGGSVSTLTIQRTQQEDSAVYLCASSLGRGDTDTQYFGPGTRLTVL.

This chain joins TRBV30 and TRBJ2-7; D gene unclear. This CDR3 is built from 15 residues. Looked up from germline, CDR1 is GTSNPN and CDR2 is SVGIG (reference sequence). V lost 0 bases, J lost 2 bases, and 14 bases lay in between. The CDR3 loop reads CAWSVSMPITYEQYF. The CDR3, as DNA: TGTGCCTGGAGTGTCTCGATGCCTATTACCTACGAGCAGTACTTC.

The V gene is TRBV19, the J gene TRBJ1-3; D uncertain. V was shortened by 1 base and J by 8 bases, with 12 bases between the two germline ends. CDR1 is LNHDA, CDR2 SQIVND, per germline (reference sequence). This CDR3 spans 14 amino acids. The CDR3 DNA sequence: TGTGCCAGTAGTATAGGGCCCGGCGGGGACACCATATATTTT. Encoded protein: CASSIGPGGDTIYF.

The DNA for the CDR3 is TGTGCCAGCAGCCAGACTAGCGGGAGGGCCTTTGGAGAGACCCAGTACTTC. It translates to CASSQTSGRAFGETQYF. The J gene is TRBJ2-5, the V gene TRBV7-2; 14 bases align to TRBD2. Germline-derived CDR1 and CDR2 are SGHTA and FQGNSA. The trim removed 5 bases at V and 4 bases at J, leaving 9 bases unmatched. This CDR3 spans 17 amino acids.

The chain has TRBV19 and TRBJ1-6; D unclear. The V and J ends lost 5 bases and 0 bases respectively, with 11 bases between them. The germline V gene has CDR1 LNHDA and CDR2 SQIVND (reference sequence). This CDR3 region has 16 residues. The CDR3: CASSAQKTSYNSPLHF. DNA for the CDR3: TGTGCCAGTAGTGCCCAGAAAACCTCCTATAATTCACCCCTCCACTTT. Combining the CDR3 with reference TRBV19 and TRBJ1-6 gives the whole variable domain DGGITQSPKYLFRKEGQNVTLSCEQNLNHDAMYWYRQDPGQGLRLIYYSQIVNDFQKGDIAEGYSVSREKKESFPLTVTSAQKNPTAFYLCASSAQKTSYNSPLHFGNGTRLTVT.

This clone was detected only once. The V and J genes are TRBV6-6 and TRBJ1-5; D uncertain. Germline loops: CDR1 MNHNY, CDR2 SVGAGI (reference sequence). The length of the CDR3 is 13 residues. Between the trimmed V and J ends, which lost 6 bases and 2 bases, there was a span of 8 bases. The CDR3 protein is CASSGRGNQPQHF. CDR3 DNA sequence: TGTGCCAGCAGCGGCAGAGGCAATCAGCCCCAGCATTTT.

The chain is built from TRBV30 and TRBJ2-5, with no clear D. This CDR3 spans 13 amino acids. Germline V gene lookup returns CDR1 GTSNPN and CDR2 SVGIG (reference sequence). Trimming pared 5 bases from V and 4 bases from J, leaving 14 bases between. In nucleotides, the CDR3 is TGTGCCTGGGGCCAGGTGACTGGAGAGACCCAGTACTTC. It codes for CAWGQVTGETQYF. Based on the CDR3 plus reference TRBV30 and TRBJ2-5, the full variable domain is SQTIHQWPATLVQPVGSPLSLECTVEGTSNPNLYWYRQAAGRGLQLLFYSVGIGQISSEVPQNLSASRPQDRQFILSSKKLLLSDSGFYLCAWGQVTGETQYFGPGTRLLVL.

As DNA, the CDR3 is TGTGCCAGCGGTAGGGGAAACACCATATATTTT. Its translation: CASGRGNTIYF. The V and J genes are TRBV6-5 and TRBJ1-3; no clear D. The CDR3 length is 11 residues. Germline assignment: CDR1 MNHEY and CDR2 SVGAGI. Trimming removed 8 bases from V and 4 bases from J, with 6 bases in between.

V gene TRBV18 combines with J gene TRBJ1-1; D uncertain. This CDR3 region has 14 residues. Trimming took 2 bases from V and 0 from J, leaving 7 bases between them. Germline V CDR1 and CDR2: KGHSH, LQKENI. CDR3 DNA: TGTGCCAGCTCACCAGTCTCCATGAACACTGAAGCTTTCTTT. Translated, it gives CASSPVSMNTEAFF.

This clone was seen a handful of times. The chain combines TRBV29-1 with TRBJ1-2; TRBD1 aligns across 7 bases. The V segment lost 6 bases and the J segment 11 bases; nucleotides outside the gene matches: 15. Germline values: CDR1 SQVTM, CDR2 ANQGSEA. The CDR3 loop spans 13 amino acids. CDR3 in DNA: TGCAGCGTAACCGGGACAGTCCCTTCAGGGTACACCTTC. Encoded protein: CSVTGTVPSGYTF.

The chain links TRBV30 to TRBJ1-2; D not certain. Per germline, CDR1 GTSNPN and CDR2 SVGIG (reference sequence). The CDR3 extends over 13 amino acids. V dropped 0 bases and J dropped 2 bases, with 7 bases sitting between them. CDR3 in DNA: TGTGCCTGGAGTGTGGGTACGAACTATGGCTACACCTTC. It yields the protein CAWSVGTNYGYTF.